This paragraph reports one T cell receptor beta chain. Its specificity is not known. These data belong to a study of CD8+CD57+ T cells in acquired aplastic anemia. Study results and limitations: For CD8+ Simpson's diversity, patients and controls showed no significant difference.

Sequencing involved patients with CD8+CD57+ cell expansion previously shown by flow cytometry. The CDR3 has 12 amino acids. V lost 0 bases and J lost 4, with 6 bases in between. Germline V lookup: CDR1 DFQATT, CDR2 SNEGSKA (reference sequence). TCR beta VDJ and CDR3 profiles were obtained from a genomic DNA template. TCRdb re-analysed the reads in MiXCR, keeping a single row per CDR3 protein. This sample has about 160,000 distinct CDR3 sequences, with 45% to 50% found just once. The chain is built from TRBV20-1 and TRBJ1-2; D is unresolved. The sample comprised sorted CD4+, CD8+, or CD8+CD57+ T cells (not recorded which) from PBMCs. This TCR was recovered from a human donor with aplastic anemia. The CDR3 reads CSARETRYGYTF. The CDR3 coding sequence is TGCAGTGCTAGAGAGACTCGCTATGGCTACACCTTC.